This paragraph reports one T cell receptor beta chain. Its antigen is not identified. Sequence at one end of the junction differs from germline and may be a read error. This specimen belongs to a study of cytomegalovirus exposure and HLA in healthy donors. Study details: Among the 350 to 500 donors who were genotyped, approximately 76% fell in the genetic ancestry cluster that is associated with self-reported Caucasian donors. Study results and caveats: Specific recognition of CMV antigens was confirmed in vitro for three chains (all CMV-associated). For most TCR beta V segments, an earlier analysis put the productive rate at about 87% or about 30% of the time. Follow-up analysis later connected one missense variant in DCLRE1C with trimming of TCR beta V- and J-genes.

CDR1 is SEHNR, CDR2 FQNEAQ, per germline (reference sequence). The CDR3 covers 15 residues. The PCR was carried out with 60 Vbeta primers and 13 Jbeta primers. TCRdb keeps only in-frame clones here, not all; method: immunoSEQ multiplex PCR. The sample records around 170,000 clones, about three quarters being singletons. The V call is TRBV7-9, the J call TRBJ1-6, with D unresolved. The TCR comes from a woman between 40 and 50 years old in good health and CMV-seropositive. The sample consisted of PBMCs. Here the CDR3 DNA reads TGTTCCAGCAGCTCCTCGGGGATGGGAAATTCACCCCTCCACTTT. Translating gives CSSSSSGMGNSPLHF.